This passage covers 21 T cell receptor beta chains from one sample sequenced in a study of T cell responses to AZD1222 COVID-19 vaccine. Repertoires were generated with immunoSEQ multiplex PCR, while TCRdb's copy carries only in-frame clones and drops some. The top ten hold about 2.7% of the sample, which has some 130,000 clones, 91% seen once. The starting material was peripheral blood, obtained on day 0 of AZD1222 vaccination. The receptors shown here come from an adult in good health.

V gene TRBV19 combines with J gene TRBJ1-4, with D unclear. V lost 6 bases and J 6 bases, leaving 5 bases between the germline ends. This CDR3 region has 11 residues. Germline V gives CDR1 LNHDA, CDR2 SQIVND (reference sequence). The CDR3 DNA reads TGTGCCAGTAGCGAATATGAAAAACTGTTTTTT. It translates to CASSEYEKLFF.

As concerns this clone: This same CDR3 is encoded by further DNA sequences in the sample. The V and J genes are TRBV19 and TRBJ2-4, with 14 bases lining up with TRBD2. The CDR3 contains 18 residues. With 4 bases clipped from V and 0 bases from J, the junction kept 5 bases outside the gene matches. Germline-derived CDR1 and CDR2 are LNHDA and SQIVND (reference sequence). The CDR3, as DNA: TGTGCCAGTAGTACCGGACTAGCGGGAGGACTAGCCAAAAACATTCAGTACTTC. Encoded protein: CASSTGLAGGLAKNIQYF.

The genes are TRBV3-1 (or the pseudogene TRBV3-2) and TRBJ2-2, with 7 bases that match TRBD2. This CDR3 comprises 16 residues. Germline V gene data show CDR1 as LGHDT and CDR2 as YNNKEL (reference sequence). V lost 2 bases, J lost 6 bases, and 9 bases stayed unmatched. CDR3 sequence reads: CASSQRRDYPPGELFF. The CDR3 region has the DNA TGTGCCAGCAGCCAACGCCGGGACTACCCTCCCGGGGAGCTGTTTTTT.

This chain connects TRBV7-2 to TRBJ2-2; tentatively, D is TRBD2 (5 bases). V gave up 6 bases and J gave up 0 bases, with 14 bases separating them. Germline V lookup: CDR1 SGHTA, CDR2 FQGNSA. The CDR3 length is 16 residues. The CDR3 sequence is CASRLRNGANTGELFF. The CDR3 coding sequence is TGTGCCAGCAGGCTCCGGAACGGGGCGAACACCGGGGAGCTGTTTTTT. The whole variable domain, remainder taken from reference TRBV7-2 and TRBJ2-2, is GAGVSQSPSNKVTEKGKDVELRCDPISGHTALYWYRQSLGQGLEFLIYFQGNSAPDKSGLPSDRFSAERTGGSVSTLTIQRTQQEDSAVYLCASRLRNGANTGELFFGEGSRLTVL.

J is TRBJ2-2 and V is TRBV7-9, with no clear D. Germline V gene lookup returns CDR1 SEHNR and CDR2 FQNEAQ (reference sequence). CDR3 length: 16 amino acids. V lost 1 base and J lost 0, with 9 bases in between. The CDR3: CASSLDRLTNTGELFF. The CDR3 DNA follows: TGTGCCAGCAGCTTAGATCGACTCACGAACACCGGGGAGCTGTTTTTT.

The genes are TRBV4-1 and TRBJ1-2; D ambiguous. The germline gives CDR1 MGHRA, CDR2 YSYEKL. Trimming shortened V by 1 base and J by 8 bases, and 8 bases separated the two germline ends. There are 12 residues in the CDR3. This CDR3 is CASSQGTRGYTF. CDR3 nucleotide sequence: TGCGCCAGCAGCCAAGGGACGCGGGGCTACACCTTC.

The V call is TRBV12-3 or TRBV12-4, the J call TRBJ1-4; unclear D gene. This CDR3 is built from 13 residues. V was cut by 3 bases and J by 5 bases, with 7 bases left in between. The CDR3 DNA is TGTGCCAGCAGTTTTGGGCAGAATGAAAAACTGTTTTTT. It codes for CASSFGQNEKLFF.

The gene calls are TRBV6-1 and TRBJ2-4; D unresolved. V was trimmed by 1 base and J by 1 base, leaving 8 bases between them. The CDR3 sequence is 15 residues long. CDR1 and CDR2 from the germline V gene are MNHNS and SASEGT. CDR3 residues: CASSEELVAKNIQYF. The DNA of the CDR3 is TGTGCCAGCAGTGAAGAGTTGGTCGCCAAAAACATTCAGTACTTC.

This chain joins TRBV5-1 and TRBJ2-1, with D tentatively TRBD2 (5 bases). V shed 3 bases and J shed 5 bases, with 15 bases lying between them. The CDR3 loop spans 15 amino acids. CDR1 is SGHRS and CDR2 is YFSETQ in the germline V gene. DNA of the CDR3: TGCGCCAGCAGCTATCCTTCCGGGAATCACAATGAGCAGTTCTTC. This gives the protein CASSYPSGNHNEQFF.

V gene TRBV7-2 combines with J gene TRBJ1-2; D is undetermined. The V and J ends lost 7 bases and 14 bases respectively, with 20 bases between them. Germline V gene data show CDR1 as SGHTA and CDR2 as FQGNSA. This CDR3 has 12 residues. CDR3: CASTRRAHGETF. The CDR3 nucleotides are TGTGCCAGCACTAGGCGGGCCCACGGGGAGACCTTC.

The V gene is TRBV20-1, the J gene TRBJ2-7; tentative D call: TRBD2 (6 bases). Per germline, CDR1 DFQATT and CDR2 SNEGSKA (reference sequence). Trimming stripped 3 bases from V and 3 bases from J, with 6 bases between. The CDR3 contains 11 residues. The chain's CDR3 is CSASGSYEQYF. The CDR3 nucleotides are TGCAGTGCTAGCGGGAGCTACGAGCAGTACTTC.

CDR3 protein: CASSYDGYNQPQHF. CDR3 in DNA: TGTGCCAGCAGTTACGACGGTTACAATCAGCCCCAGCATTTT. This chain links TRBV6-5 with TRBJ1-5; no definite D call. Trimming cost V 2 bases and J 3 bases, with 8 bases left between them. From germline, CDR1 is MNHEY and CDR2 SVGAGI. The CDR3 is 14 residues long.

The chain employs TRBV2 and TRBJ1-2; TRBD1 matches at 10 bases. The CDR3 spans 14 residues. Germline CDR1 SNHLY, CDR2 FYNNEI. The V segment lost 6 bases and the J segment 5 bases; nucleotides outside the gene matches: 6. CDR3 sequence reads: CASSRQGAEYGYTF. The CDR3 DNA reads TGTGCCAGCAGCCGACAGGGGGCAGAATATGGCTACACCTTC.

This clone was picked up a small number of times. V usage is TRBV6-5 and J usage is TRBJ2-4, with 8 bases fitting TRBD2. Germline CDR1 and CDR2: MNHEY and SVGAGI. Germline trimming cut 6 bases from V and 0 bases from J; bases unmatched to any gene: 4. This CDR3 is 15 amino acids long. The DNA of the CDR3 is TGTGCCAGCAGGGGACTAGGGATAGCCAAAAACATTCAGTACTTC. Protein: CASRGLGIAKNIQYF.

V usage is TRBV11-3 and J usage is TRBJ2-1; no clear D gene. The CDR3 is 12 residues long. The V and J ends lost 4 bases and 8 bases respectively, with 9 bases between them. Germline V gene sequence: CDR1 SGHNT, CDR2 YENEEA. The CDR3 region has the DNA TGTGCCAGCAGCTCCTCGATGTATGAGCAGTTCTTC. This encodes CASSSSMYEQFF.

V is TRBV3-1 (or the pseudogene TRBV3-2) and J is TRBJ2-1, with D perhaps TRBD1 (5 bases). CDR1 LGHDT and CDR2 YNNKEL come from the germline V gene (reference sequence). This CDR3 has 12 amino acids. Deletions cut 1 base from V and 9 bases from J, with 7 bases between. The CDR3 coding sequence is TGTGCCAGCAGCCAAGGGGGCCCTGAGCAGTTCTTC. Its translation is CASSQGGPEQFF.

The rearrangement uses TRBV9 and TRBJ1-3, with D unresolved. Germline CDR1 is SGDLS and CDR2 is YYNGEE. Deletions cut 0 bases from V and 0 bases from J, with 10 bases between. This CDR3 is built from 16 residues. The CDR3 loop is CASSVEDPNSGNTIYF. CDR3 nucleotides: TGTGCCAGCAGCGTAGAGGACCCTAACTCTGGAAACACCATATATTTT.

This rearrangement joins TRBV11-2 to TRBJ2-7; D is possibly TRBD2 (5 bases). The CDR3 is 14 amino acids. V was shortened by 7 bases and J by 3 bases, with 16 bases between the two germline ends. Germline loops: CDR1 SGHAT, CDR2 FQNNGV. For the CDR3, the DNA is TGTGCCAGCACCGCCTACGGACTGGTCTACGAGCAGTACTTC. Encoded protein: CASTAYGLVYEQYF.

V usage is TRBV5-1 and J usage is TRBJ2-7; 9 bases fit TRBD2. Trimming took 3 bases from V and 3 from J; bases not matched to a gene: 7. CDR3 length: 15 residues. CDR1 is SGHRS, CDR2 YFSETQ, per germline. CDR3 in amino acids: CASSSSGRTLYEQYF. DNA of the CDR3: TGCGCCAGCAGCTCCAGCGGGAGGACCCTCTACGAGCAGTACTTC.

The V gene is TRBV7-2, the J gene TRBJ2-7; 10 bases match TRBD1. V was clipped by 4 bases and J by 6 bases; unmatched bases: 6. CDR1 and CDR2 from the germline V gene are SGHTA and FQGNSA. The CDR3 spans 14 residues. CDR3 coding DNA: TGTGCCAGCAGCTCGCGACAGGGGGCGCTCGAGCAGTACTTC. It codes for CASSSRQGALEQYF.

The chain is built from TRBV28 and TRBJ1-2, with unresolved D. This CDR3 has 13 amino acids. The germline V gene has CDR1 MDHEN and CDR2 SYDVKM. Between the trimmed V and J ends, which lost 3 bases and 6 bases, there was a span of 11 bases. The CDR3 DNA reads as TGTGCCAGCAGTTTTCCCAGTCGGGATGGCTACACCTTC. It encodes CASSFPSRDGYTF.